This T cell receptor (beta chain) was sequenced for a study of low-dose radiotherapy and immunotherapy resistance in tumors. TRAV and TRBV primers primed cDNA for both TCRalpha and TCRbeta. Both a constant-region primer and a V-primer adapter served to amplify TCRs across roughly 20 PCR cycles. TCRdb itself ran the reads through MiXCR, one entry per CDR3 protein. The sample holds about 15,000 distinct CDR3 sequences; roughly 48% are singletons and the top ten take roughly 4%. This TCR was recovered from a human donor with advanced metastatic prostate, ovarian, gallbladder or colorectal cancer (not recorded which). This table probably holds off-target reads from a library built for another chain.

The CDR3 sequence is CGVGVNEKLFF. CDR3 sequence (DNA): TGCGGGGTCGGTGTTAATGAAAAACTGTTTTTT. The rearrangement uses TRBV20-1 and TRBJ1-4; D is undetermined. Per the germline V gene, CDR1 is DFQATT and CDR2 is SNEGSKA (reference sequence). The CDR3 covers 11 residues.